Each of the 4 T cell receptor beta chains below was sequenced from the same sample in a study of shared clonotypes between healthy human individuals. Data came from immunoSEQ multiplex PCR; TCRdb stores just in-frame clones and leaves some out. This sample yields a few hundred thousand clones, of which under 80% are seen a single time; roughly 11% belongs to the top ten. Specimen: memory CD4+ T cells sorted from blood. Subset in this sample: CD45RA-negative fraction. These receptors were taken from a man aged 25-40 years in good health.

This clone was counted only a few times. This chain connects TRBV5-4 to TRBJ2-7; TRBD1 agrees at 7 bases. Germline V gene data show CDR1 as SGHNT and CDR2 as YYREEE (reference sequence). V trimming: 4 bases; J trimming: 2 bases; junction bases outside the gene matches: 3. This CDR3 has 13 amino acids. DNA of the CDR3: TGTGCCAGCAGCCGGGACAGCGCCTACGAGCAGTACTTC. Its translation is CASSRDSAYEQYF. Filled out from reference TRBV5-4 and TRBJ2-7, the complete variable domain reads ETGVTQSPTHLIKTRGQQVTLRCSSQSGHNTVSWYQQALGQGPQFIFQYYREEENGRGNFPPRFSGLQFPNYSSELNVNALELDDSALYLCASSRDSAYEQYFGPGTRLTVT.

The J gene is TRBJ2-1, the V gene TRBV27; 10 positions match TRBD2. Unmatched junction bases numbered 13, after V lost 7 bases and J lost 13 bases. Germline V gene sequence: CDR1 MNHEY, CDR2 SMNVEV (reference sequence). This CDR3 region has 14 residues. The CDR3 bases are TGTGCCAGCAAACTAGCGGGGACCCCTAAGATTCAGTTCTTC. Protein sequence: CASKLAGTPKIQFF.

The chain uses TRBV7-9 and TRBJ2-3, with D perhaps TRBD1 (6 bases). Germline V gene sequence: CDR1 SEHNR, CDR2 FQNEAQ (reference sequence). Trimming took 3 bases from V and 0 from J, leaving 13 bases between them. The CDR3 extends over 16 amino acids. The chain's CDR3 is CASSFTGTTSTDTQYF. The CDR3, as DNA: TGTGCCAGCAGCTTCACCGGGACAACTAGCACAGATACGCAGTATTTT.

The chain joins TRBV6-5 to TRBJ1-3; no firm D call. The CDR3 runs to 15 residues. CDR1 and CDR2 from the germline V gene are MNHEY and SVGAGI. The V and J ends lost 6 bases and 3 bases respectively, with 15 bases between them. CDR3 coding DNA: TGTGCCAGCAGAGGAGGGCCCATTAATGGAAACACCATATATTTT. Amino acid sequence: CASRGGPINGNTIYF.